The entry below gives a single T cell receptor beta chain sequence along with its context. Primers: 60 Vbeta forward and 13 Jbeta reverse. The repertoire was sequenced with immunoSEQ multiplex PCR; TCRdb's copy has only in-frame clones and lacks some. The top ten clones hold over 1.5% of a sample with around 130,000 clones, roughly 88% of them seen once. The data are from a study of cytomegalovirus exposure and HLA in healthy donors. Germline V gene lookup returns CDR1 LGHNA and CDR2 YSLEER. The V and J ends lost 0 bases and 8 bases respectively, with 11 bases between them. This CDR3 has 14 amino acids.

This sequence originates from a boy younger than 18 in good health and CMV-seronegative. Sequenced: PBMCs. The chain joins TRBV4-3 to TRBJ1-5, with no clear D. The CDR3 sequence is CASSQDWPDKPQHF. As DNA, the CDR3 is TGCGCCAGCAGCCAAGATTGGCCCGACAAGCCCCAGCATTTT.